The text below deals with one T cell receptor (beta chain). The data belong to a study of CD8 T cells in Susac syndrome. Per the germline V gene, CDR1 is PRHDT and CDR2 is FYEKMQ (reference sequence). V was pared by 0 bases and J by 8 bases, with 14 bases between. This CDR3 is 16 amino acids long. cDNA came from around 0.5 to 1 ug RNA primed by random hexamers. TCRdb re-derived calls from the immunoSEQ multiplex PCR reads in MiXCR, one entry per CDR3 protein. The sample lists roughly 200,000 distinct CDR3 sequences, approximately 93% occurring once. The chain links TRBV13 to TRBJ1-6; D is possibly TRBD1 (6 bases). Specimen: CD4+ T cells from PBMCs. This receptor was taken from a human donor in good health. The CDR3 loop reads CASSLGSGTRHSPLHF. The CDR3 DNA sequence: TGTGCCAGCAGCTTAGGTTCTGGGACACGACATTCACCCCTCCACTTT.